The 10 T cell receptor beta chains listed next were all sequenced from one sample in a study of graft-versus-host responses after intestinal transplantation. The repertoire was sequenced with immunoSEQ multiplex PCR; TCRdb's copy has only in-frame clones and lacks some. The sample consists of 3,000 to 4,000 clones, 65% to 90% of them appearing once. Graft tissue was processed to release intraepithelial and lamina propria lymphocytes. Sequencing was performed on ileum tissue, taken about 93 weeks after intestinal transplant. The receptor source for this set is a human patient who received an intestinal transplant, so some T cells may come from the graft donor.

V is TRBV5-1 and J is TRBJ2-3; 9 nucleotides match TRBD1. This CDR3 contains 15 residues. Germline CDR1 is SGHRS and CDR2 is YFSETQ. V dropped 0 bases and J dropped 6; count of bases not matched to a gene: 5. CDR3 sequence (DNA): TGCGCCAGCAGCTTGGGCGGGACAGGGAAGGATACGCAGTATTTT. Protein: CASSLGGTGKDTQYF.

The chain links TRBV5-4 to TRBJ2-1; D is possibly TRBD2 (6 bases). Germline CDR1 is SGHNT and CDR2 is YYREEE (reference sequence). V was trimmed by 4 bases and J by 4 bases, leaving 15 bases between them. This CDR3 region has 15 residues. CDR3 nucleotide sequence: TGTGCCAGCAGCCCCGGGACTGGTTCTTACAATGAGCAGTTCTTC. This translates into CASSPGTGSYNEQFF.

This chain joins TRBV7-8 and TRBJ2-7; either TRBD1 or TRBD2 may supply D (5 bases each). Germline V gene sequence: CDR1 SGHVS, CDR2 FQNEAQ. CDR3 length equals 15 residues. Trimming shortened V by 4 bases and J by 0 bases, and 13 bases separated the two germline ends. CDR3 sequence (DNA): TGTGCCAGCAGCTCATCCGGGACCCTCTCCTACGAGCAGTACTTC. Amino acid sequence: CASSSSGTLSYEQYF.

A few counts support this clone. The rearrangement joins TRBV4-1 to TRBJ1-6, with D possibly being TRBD1 (6 bases). Germline V lookup: CDR1 MGHRA, CDR2 YSYEKL. Trimming cost V 2 bases and J 7 bases, with 15 bases left between them. CDR3 length: 16 residues. DNA of the CDR3: TGCGCCAGCAGCCAAAAACAGGGAATTCTCAATTCACCCCTCCACTTT. Its translation: CASSQKQGILNSPLHF.

The gene calls are TRBV7-2 and TRBJ2-1; weak D call: TRBD2 (5 bases). V was trimmed by 5 bases and J by 10 bases, leaving 18 bases between them. CDR1 SGHTA and CDR2 FQGNSA come from the germline V gene. This CDR3 spans 14 amino acids. CDR3 in amino acids: CASSPPGLLMEQFF. For the CDR3, the DNA is TGTGCCAGCAGCCCCCCCGGACTGCTAATGGAGCAGTTCTTC.

The chain's CDR3 is CASSKGGAGPLFF. Written as DNA, the CDR3 is TGTGCCAGCAGCAAAGGCGGGGCGGGGCCTCTTTTCTTC. The chain has TRBV21-1 and TRBJ2-1; the table's D call TRBD2 went unverified against the DNA. TRBV21-1 is listed as a pseudogene. The length of the CDR3 is 13 residues.

J is TRBJ2-7 and V is TRBV4-2, with TRBD1 identical over 7 bases. The CDR3 consists of 16 residues. V was clipped by 0 bases and J by 0 bases; unmatched bases: 5. The germline CDR1 and CDR2 sequences are LGHNA and YNFKEQ. CDR3 nucleotide sequence: TGTGCCAGCAGCCAAGACCTCGGACAGGTCTCCTACGAGCAGTACTTC. It is translated as CASSQDLGQVSYEQYF.

The CDR3 sequence is CASSFGPDNEQFF. DNA of the CDR3: TGTGCCAGCAGCTTTGGACCAGACAATGAGCAGTTCTTC. The chain combines TRBV11-3 with TRBJ2-1; D is unresolved. The CDR3 length is 13 residues. Trimming pared 3 bases from V and 5 bases from J, leaving 8 bases between. CDR1 SGHNT and CDR2 YENEEA come from the germline V gene.

The rearrangement links TRBV7-9 to TRBJ1-5, with D hard to call. CDR1 is SEHNR and CDR2 is FQNEAQ in the germline V gene (reference sequence). V shed 4 bases and J shed 3 bases, with 13 bases lying between them. The CDR3 is made up of 15 amino acids. This chain's CDR3 is CASSSTTSDNQPQHF. For the CDR3, the DNA is TGTGCCAGCAGCTCGACGACGAGTGACAATCAGCCCCAGCATTTT. Using reference TRBV7-9 and TRBJ1-5 for the parts outside the CDR3, the full variable domain is DTGVSQNPRHKITKRGQNVTFRCDPISEHNRLYWYRQTLGQGPEFLTYFQNEAQLEKSRLLSDRFSAERPKGSFSTLEIQRTEQGDSAMYLCASSSTTSDNQPQHFGDGTRLSIL.

This chain links TRBV11-3 with TRBJ2-2, with D perhaps assigned TRBD1 or TRBD2 (5 bases each). Germline V CDR1 and CDR2: SGHNT, YENEEA. With 3 bases removed from V and 6 bases from J, the gap between germline ends came to 11 bases. This CDR3 has 14 amino acids. The DNA for the CDR3 is TGTGCCAGCAGCTTCGTCCAGGGACCCGGGGAGCTGTTTTTT. Its protein is CASSFVQGPGELFF. The full variable domain, in which reference TRBV11-3 and TRBJ2-2 provide the parts outside the CDR3, is EAGVVQSPRYKIIEKKQPVAFWCNPISGHNTLYWYLQNLGQGPELLIRYENEEAVDDSQLPKDRFSAERLKGVDSTLKIQPAELGDSAVYLCASSFVQGPGELFFGEGSRLTVL.